What follows describes a single TCR beta chain. As yet, its antigen is unknown. The germline V gene has CDR1 LNHDA and CDR2 SQIVND (reference sequence). This CDR3 spans 15 amino acids. Trimming cost V 4 bases and J 6 bases, with 16 bases left between them. TCRdb itself ran the reads through MiXCR, one entry per CDR3 protein. The repertoire consists of under 850,000 distinct CDR3 sequences, with roughly a third occurring once and the leading ten covering 15% to 20%. The sample belongs to a study of T cell repertoires in cytomegalovirus infection. Overall study context: Indicated by public TCR beta signatures were CMV infection and matching HLA type.

The sequence was obtained from a human donor in good health (CMV status not recorded). Some clones in this sample may be carry-over from other donors' samples. The sequenced sample was cultured PBMCs, obtained from culture after CMV antigen stimulation. The chain is built from TRBV19 and TRBJ2-1; weak D call: TRBD2 (6 bases). This chain's CDR3 is CASSSSGLTINEQFF. The CDR3 DNA is TGTGCCAGTAGTAGTAGCGGTCTCACAATCAATGAGCAGTTCTTC.